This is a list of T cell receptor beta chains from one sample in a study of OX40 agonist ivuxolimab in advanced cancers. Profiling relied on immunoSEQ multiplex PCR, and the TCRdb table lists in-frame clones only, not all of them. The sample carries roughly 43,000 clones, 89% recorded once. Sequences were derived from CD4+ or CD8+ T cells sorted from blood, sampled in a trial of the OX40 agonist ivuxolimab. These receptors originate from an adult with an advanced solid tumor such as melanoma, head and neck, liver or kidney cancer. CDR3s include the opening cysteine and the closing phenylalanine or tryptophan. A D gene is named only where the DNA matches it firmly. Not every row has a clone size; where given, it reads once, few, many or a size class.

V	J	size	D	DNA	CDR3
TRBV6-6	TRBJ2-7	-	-	TGTGCCAGCAGTCCGACTGGGCCCTACGAGCAGTACTTC	CASSPTGPYEQYF
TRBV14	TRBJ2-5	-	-	TGTGCCAGCAGCCAAGTGCCCCGGGCGGAGACCCAGTACTTC	CASSQVPRAETQYF
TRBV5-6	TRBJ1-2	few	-	TGTGCCAGCAGCCTCACCGGGGGAGTTGAGTATGGCTACACCTTC	CASSLTGGVEYGYTF
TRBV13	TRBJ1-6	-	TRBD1	TGTGCCAGCAGCGCAGACAGGGGCAATTCACCCCTCCACTTT	CASSADRGNSPLHF
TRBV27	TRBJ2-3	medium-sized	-	TGTGCCAGCAGTTTAGTACGTCCTAGCACAGATACGCAGTATTTT	CASSLVRPSTDTQYF
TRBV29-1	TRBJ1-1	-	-	TGCAGCGTTGACACAGGGTACACTGAAGCTTTCTTT	CSVDTGYTEAFF
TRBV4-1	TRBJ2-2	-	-	TGCGCCAGCAGCCAAGCAGGGTTGGCCGGGGAGCTGTTTTTT	CASSQAGLAGELFF
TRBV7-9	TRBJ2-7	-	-	TGTGCCAGCAGCCCCACTAGCTCCTACGAGCAGTACTTC	CASSPTSSYEQYF
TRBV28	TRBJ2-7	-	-	TGTGCCAGCAGTTCACCCTCCCGACAGAGGAGCTCCTACGAGCAGTACTTC	CASSSPSRQRSSYEQYF
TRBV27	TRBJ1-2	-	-	TGTGCCAGCAGTCTTACAGGGTTCTATGGCTACACCTTC	CASSLTGFYGYTF
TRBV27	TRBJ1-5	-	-	TGTGCCAGCAGTTGGGGAGCGGGGCAGCCCCAGCATTTT	CASSWGAGQPQHF
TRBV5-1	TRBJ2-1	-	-	TGCGCCAGCAGCTTGGATGGGAGGGGGCTTTACAATGAGCAGTTCTTC	CASSLDGRGLYNEQFF
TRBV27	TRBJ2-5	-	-	TGTGCCAGCAGTTCAATTAGTCAGCGGGCAGGGACCCAGTACTTC	CASSSISQRAGTQYF
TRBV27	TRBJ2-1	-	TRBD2	TGTGCCAGCAACCCCCTTGGCGGGAGATTTGATGAGCAGTTCTTC	CASNPLGGRFDEQFF
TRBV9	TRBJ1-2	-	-	TGTGCCAGCAGCGTTGCCAGACCCGGTGAGGGGAGCTATGGCTACACCTTC	CASSVARPGEGSYGYTF
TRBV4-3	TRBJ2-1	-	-	TGCGCCAGCAGCCAAGACTTGGGATTCTACAATGAGCAGTTCTTC	CASSQDLGFYNEQFF
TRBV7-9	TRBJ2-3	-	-	TGTGCCAGTACCAGGGACCTCACATCAACAGATACGCAGTATTTT	CASTRDLTSTDTQYF
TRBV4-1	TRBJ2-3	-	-	TGCGCCAGCAGCCAAGAAGATACGCAGTATTTT	CASSQEDTQYF
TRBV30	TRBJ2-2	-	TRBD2	TGTGCCTGGAGTGTACTCCAGCGGGAGTTCGGGGAGCTGTTTTTT	CAWSVLQREFGELFF
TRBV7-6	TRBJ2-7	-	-	TGTGCCAGCAGCTTCGGGGCTAACTACGAGCAGTACTTC	CASSFGANYEQYF
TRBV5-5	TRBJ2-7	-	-	TGTGCCAGCAGTTTTTACAGGGCCTTGAGCTCCTACGAGCAGTACTTC	CASSFYRALSSYEQYF
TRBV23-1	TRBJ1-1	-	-	TGCGCCAGCAGTCCACTCAGGGACCACACTGAAGCTTTCTTT	CASSPLRDHTEAFF